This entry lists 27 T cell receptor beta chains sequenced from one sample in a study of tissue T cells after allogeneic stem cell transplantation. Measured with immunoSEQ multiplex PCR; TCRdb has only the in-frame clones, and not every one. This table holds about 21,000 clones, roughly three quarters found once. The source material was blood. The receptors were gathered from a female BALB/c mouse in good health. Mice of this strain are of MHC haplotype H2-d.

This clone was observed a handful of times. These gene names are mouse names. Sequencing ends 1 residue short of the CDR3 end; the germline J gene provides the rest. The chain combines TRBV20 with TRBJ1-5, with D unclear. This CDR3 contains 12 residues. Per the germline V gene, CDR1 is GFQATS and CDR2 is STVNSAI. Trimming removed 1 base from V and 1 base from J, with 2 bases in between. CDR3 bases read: TGTGGTGCTAGGGGGAACAACCAGGCTCCGCTT. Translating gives CGARGNNQAPL. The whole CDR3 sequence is CGARGNNQAPLF.

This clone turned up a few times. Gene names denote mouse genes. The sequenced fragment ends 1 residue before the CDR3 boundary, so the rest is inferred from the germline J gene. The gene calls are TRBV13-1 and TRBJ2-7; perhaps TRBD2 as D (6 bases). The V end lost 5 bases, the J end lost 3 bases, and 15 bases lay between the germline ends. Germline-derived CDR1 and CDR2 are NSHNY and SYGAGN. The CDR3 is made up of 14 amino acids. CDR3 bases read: TGTGCCAGCAGCCCCGCTGGGGCCCTCTATGAACAGTAC. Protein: CASSPAGALYEQY. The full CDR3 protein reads CASSPAGALYEQYF.

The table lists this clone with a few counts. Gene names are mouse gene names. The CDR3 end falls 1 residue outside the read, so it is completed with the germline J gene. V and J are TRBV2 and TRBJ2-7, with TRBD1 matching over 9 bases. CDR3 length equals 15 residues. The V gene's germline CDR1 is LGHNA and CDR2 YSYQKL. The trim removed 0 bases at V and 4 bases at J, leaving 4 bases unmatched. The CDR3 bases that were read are TGTGCCAGCAGCCAAGATAAAGGACAGGGGTATGAACAGTAC. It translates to CASSQDKGQGYEQY. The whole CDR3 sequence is CASSQDKGQGYEQYF.

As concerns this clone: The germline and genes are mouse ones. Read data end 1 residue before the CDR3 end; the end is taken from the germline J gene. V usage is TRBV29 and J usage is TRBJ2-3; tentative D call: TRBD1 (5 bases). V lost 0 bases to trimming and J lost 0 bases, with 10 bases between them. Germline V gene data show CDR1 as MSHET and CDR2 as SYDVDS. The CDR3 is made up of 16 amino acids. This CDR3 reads CASSLSRTTSAETLYF. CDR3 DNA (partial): TGTGCTAGCAGTTTATCCCGGACAACTAGTGCAGAAACGCTGTAT.

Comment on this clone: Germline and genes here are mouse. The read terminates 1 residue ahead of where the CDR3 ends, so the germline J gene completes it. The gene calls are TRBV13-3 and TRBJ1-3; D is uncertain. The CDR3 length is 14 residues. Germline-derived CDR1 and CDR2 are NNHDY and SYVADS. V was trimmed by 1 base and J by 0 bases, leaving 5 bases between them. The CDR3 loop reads CASSDPGSGNTLYF. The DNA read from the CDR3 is TGTGCCAGCAGTGATCCCGGTTCTGGAAATACGCTCTAT.

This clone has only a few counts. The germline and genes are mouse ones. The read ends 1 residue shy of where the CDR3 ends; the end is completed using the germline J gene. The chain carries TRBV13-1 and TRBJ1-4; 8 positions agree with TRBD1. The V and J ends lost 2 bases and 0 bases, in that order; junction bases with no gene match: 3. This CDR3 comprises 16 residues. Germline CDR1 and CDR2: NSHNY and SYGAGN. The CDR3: CASSDRGRVSNERLFF. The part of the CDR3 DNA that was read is TGTGCCAGCAGTGACAGGGGGCGAGTTTCCAACGAAAGATTATTT. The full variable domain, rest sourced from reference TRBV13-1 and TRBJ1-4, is EAAVTQSPRNKVTVTGGNVTLSCRQTNSHNYMYWYRQDTGHGLRLIHYSYGAGNLRIGDVPDGYKATRTTQEDFFLLLELASPSQTSLYFCASSDRGRVSNERLFFGHGTKLSVL.

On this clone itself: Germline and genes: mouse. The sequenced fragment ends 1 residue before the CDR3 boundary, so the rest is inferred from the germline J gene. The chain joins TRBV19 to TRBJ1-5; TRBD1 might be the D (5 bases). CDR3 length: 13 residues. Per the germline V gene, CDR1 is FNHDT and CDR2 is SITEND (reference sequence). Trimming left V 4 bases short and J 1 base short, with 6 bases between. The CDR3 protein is CASSHRNNQAPLF. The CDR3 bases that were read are TGTGCCAGCAGTCACAGGAACAACCAGGCTCCGCTT.

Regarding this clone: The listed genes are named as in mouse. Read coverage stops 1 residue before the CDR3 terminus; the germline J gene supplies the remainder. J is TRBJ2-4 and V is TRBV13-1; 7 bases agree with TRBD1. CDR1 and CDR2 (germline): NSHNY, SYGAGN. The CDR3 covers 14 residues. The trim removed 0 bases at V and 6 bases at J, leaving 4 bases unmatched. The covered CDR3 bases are TGTGCCAGCAGTGATGCGGAGACAGGGAACACCTTGTAC. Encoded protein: CASSDAETGNTLY. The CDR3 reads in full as CASSDAETGNTLYF.

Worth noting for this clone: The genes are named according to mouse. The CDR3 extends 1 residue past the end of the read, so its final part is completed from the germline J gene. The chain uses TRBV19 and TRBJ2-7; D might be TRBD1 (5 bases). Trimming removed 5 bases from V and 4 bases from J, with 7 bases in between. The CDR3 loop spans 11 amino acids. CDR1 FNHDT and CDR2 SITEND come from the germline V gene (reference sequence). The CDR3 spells CASSPGYEQYF. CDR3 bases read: TGTGCCAGCAGCCCAGGGTATGAACAGTAC.

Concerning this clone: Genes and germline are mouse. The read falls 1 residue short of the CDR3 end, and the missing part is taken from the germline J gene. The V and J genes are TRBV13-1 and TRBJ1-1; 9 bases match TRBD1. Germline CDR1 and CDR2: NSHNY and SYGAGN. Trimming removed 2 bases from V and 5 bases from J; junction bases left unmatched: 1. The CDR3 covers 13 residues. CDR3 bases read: TGTGCCAGCAGTGAAGGGACAGGGACAGAAGTCTTC. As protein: CASSEGTGTEVF. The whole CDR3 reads CASSEGTGTEVFF.

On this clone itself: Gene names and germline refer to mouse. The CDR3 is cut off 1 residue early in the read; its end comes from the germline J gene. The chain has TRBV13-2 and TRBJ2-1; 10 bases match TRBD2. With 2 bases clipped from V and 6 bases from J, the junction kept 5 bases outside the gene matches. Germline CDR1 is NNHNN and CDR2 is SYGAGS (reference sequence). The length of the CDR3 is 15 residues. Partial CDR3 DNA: TGTGCCAGCGGTGAATCTGGGGGGGCGCCTGCTGAGCAGTTC. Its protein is CASGESGGAPAEQF. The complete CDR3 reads CASGESGGAPAEQFF.

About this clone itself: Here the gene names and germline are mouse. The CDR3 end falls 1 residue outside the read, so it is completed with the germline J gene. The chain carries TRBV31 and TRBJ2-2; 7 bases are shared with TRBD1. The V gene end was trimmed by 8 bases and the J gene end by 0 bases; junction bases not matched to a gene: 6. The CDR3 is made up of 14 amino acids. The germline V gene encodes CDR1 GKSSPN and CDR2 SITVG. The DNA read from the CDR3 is TGTGCCACGTCCGGGACAGCAAACACCGGGCAGCTCTAC. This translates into CATSGTANTGQLY. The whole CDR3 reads CATSGTANTGQLYF.

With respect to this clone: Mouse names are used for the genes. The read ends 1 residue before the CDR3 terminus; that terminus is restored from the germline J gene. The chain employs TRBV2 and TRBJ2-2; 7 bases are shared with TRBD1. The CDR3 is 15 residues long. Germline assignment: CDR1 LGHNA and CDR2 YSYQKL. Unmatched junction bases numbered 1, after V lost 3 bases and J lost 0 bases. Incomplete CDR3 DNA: TGTGCCAGCAGCCAGGGACAGACAAACACCGGGCAGCTCTAC. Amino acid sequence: CASSQGQTNTGQLY. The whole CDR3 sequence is CASSQGQTNTGQLYF.

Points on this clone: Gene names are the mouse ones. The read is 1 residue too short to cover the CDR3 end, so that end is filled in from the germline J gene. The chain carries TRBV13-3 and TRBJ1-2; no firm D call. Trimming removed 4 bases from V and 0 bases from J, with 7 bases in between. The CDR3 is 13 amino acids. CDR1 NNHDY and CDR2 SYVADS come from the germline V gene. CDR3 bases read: TGTGCCAGCAGTCGACATGCAAACTCCGACTACACC. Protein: CASSRHANSDYT. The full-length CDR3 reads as CASSRHANSDYTF.

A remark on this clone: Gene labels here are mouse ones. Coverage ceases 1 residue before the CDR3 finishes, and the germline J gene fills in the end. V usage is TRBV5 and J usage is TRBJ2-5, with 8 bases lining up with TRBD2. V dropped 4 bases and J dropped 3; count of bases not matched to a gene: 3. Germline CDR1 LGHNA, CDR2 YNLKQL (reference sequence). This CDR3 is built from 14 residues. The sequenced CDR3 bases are TGTGCCAGCAGCCGACTGGGGAGTCAAGACACCCAGTAC. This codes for CASSRLGSQDTQY. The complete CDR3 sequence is CASSRLGSQDTQYF.

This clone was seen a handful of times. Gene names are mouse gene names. The DNA read from the CDR3 is TGTGCCAGCGGTGATGACTGGGGGGATGAACAGTAC. This gives the protein CASGDDWGDEQY. The full-length CDR3 reads as CASGDDWGDEQYF. The chain carries TRBV13-2 and TRBJ2-7; 9 nucleotides match TRBD2. The CDR3 extends 1 residue past the end of the read, so its final part is completed from the germline J gene. Germline lookup yields CDR1 NNHNN and CDR2 SYGAGS (reference sequence). The CDR3 runs 13 residues. J gave up 5 bases and V 0 bases, and 0 bases lay outside the gene matches.

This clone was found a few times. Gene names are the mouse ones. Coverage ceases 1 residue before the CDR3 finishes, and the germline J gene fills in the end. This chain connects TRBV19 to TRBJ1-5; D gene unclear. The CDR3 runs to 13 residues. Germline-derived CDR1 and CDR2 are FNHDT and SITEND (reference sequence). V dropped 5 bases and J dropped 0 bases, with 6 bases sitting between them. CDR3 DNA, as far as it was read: TGTGCCAGCAGCAAGTATAACAACCAGGCTCCGCTT. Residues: CASSKYNNQAPL. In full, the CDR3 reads CASSKYNNQAPLF.

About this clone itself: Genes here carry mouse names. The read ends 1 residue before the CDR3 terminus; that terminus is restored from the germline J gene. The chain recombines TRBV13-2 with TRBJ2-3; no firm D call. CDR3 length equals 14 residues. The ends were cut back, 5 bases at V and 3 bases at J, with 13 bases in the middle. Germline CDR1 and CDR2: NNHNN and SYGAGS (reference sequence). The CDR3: CASGRPGGAETLYF. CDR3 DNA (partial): TGTGCCAGCGGACGACCGGGTGGGGCAGAAACGCTGTAT.

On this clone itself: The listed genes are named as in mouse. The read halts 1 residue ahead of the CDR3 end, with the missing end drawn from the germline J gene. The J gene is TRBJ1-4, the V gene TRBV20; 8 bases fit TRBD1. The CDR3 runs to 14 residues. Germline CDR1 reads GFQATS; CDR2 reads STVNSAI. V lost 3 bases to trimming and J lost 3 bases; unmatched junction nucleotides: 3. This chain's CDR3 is CGARTTGANERLFF. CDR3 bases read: TGTGGTGCTAGAACGACAGGGGCCAACGAAAGATTATTT.

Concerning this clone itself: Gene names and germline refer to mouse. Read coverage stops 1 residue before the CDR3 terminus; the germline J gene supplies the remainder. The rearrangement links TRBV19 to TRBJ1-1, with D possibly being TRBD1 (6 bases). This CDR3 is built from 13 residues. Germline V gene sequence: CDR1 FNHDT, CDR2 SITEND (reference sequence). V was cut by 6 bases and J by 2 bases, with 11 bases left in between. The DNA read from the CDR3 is TGTGCCAGCACCCCGGGACACAACACAGAAGTCTTC. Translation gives CASTPGHNTEVF. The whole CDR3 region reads CASTPGHNTEVFF.

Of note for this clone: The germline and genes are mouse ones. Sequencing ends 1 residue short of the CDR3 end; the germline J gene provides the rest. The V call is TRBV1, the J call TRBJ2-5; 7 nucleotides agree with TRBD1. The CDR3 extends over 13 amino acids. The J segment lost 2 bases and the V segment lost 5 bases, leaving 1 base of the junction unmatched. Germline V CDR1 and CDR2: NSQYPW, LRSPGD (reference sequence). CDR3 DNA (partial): TGCACCTGCAGTCGACAGGGCCAAGACACCCAGTAC. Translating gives CTCSRQGQDTQY. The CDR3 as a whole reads CTCSRQGQDTQYF.

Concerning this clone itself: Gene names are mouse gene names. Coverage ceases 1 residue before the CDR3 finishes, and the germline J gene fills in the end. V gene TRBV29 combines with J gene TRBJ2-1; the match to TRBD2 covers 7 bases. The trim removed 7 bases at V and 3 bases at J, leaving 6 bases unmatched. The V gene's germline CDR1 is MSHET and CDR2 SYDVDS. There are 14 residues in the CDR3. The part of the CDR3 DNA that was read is TGTGCTAGCACCCTGACTGGGTTCTATGCTGAGCAGTTC. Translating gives CASTLTGFYAEQF. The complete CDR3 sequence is CASTLTGFYAEQFF.

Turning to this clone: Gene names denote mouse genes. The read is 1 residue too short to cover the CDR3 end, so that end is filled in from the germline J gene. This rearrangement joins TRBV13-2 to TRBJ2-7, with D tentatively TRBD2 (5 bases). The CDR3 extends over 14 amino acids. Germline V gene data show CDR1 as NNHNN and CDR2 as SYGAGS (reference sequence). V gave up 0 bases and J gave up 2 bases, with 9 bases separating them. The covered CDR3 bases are TGTGCCAGCGGTGATGCTTCTGGGACCTATGAACAGTAC. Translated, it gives CASGDASGTYEQY. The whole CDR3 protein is CASGDASGTYEQYF.

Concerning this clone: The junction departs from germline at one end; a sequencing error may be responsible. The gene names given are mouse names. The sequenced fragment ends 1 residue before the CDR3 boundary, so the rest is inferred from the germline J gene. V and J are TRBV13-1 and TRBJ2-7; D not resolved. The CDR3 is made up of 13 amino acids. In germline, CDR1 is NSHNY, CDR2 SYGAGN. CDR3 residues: CASGDAAKYEQYF. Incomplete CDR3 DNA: TGTGCCAGCGGTGATGCGGCCAAGTATGAACAGTAC.

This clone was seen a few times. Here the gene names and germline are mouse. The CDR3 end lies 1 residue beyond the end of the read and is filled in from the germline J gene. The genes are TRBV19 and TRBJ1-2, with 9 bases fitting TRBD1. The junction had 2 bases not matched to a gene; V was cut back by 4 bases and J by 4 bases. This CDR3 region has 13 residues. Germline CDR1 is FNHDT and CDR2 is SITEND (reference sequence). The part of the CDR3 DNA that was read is TGTGCCAGCAGTTTGGGACAGGGCTCCGACTACACC. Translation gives CASSLGQGSDYT. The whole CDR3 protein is CASSLGQGSDYTF. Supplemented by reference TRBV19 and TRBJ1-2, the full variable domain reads GGIITQTPKFLIGQEGQKLTLKCQQNFNHDTMYWYRQDSGKGLRLIYYSITENDLQKGDLSEGYDASREKKSSFSLTVTSAQKNEMAVFLCASSLGQGSDYTFGSGTRLLVI.

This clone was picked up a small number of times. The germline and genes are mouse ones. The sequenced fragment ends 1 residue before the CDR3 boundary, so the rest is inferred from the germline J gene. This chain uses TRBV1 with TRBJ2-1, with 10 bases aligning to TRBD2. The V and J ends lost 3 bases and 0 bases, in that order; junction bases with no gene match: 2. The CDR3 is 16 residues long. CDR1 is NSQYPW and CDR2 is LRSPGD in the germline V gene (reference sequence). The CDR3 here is CTCSATGGGNYAEQFF. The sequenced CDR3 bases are TGCACCTGCAGTGCTACTGGGGGGGGTAACTATGCTGAGCAGTTC.

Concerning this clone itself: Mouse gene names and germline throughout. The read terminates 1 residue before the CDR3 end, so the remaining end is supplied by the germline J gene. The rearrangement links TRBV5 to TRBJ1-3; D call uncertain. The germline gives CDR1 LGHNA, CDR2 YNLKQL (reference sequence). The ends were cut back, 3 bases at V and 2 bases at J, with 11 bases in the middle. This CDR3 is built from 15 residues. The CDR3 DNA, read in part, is TGTGCCAGCAGCCATTCCTCGGGCGCTGGAAATACGCTCTAT. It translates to CASSHSSGAGNTLY. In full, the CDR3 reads CASSHSSGAGNTLYF.